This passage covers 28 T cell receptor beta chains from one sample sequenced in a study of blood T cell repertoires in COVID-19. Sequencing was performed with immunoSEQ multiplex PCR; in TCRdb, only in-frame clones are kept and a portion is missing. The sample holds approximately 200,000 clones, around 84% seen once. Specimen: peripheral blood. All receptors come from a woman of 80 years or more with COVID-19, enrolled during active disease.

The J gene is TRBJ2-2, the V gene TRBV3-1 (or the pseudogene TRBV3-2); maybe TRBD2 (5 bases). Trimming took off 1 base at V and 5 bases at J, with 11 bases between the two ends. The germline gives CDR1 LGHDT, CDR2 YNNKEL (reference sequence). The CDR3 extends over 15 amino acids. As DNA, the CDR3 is TGTGCCAGCAGCCAAGGTCCGCCGGGAACCGGGGAGCTGTTTTTT. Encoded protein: CASSQGPPGTGELFF.

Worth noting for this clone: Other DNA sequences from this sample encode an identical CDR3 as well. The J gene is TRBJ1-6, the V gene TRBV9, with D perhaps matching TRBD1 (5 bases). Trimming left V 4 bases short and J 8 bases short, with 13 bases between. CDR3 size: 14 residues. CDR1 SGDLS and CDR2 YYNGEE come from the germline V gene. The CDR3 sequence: CASSPRQGDSPLHF. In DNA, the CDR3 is TGTGCCAGCAGCCCTCGACAAGGGGATTCACCCCTCCACTTT.

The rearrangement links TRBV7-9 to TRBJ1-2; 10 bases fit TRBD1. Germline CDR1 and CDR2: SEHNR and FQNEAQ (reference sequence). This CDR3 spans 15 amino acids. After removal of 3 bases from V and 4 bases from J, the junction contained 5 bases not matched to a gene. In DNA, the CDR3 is TGTGCCAGCAGCTTCGGACAGGGGGGCGTCTATGGCTACACCTTC. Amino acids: CASSFGQGGVYGYTF.

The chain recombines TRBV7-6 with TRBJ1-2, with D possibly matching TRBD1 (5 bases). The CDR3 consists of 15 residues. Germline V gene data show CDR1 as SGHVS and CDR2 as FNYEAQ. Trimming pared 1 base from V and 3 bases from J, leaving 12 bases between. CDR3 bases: TGTGCCAGCAGCTTAGTACCAGGGACTTACTATGGCTACACCTTC. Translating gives CASSLVPGTYYGYTF.

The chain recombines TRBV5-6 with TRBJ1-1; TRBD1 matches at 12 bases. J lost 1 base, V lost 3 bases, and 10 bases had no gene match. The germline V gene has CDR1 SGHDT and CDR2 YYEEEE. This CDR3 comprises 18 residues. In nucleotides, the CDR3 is TGTGCCAGCAGCTCCCGGGACAGGGGGCTACGGGGGAACACTGAAGCTTTCTTT. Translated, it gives CASSSRDRGLRGNTEAFF.

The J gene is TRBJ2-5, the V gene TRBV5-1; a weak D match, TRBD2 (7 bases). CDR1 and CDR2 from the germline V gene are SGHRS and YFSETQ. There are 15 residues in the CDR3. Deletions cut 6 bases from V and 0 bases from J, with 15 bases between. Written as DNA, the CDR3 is TGCGCCAGCACAGGAGGGGGGGCCGACCAAGAGACCCAGTACTTC. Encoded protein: CASTGGGADQETQYF.

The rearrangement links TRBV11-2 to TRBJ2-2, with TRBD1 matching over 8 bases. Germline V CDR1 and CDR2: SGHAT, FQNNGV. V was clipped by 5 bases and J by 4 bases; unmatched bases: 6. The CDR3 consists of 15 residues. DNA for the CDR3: TGTGCCAGCAGCGTAGGGACAGGTGCCACCGGGGAGCTGTTTTTT. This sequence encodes CASSVGTGATGELFF.

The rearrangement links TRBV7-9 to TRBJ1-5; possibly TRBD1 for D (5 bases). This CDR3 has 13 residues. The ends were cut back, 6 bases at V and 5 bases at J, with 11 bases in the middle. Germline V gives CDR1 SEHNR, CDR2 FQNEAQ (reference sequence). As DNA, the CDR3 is TGTGCCAGCAGAGACAGTGGGGATCAGCCCCAGCATTTT. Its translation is CASRDSGDQPQHF.

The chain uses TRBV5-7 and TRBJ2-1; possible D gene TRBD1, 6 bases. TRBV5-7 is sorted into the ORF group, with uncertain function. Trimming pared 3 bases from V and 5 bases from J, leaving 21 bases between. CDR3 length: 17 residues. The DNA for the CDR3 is TGTGCCAGCAGCTGGGGCTTCCGGGACACGCCACACAATGAGCAGTTCTTC. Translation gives CASSWGFRDTPHNEQFF.

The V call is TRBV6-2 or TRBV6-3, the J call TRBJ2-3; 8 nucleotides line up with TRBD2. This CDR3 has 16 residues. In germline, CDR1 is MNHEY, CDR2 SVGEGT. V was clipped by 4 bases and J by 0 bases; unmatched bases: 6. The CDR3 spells CASSWRVAGSTDTQYF. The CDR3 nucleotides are TGTGCCAGCAGTTGGCGCGTAGCGGGGAGCACAGATACGCAGTATTTT.

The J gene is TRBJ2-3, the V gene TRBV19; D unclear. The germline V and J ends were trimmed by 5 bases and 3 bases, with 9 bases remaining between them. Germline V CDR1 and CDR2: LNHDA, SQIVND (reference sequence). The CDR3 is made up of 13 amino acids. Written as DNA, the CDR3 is TGTGCCAGTAGTCGTGACTGGACAGATACGCAGTATTTT. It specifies CASSRDWTDTQYF.

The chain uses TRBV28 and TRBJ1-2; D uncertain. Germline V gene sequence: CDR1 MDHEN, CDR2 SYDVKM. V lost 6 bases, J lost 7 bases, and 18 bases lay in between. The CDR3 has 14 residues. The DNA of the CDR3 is TGTGCCAGCAGCTTTCAAGTGGGAGGTGGTGGCTACACCTTC. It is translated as CASSFQVGGGGYTF.

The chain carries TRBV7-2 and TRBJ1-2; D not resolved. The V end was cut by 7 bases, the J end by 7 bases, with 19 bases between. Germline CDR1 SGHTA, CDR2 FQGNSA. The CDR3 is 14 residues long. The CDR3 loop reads CASNNRGKVGGYTF. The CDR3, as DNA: TGTGCCAGCAACAATAGAGGCAAGGTCGGTGGCTACACCTTC.

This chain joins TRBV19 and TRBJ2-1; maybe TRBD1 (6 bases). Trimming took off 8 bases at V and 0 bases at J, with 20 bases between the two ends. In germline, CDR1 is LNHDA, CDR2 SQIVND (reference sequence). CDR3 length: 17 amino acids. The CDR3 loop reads CASETVKGDISYNEQFF. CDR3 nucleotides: TGTGCCAGTGAAACCGTAAAAGGGGACATCTCCTACAATGAGCAGTTCTTC.

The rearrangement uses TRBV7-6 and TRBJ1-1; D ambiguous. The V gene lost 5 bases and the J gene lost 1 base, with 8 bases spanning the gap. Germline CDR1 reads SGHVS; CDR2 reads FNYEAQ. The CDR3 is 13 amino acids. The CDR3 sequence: CASSQDTNTEAFF. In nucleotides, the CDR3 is TGTGCCAGCAGCCAAGACACGAACACTGAAGCTTTCTTT.

The CDR3 DNA reads as TGTGCCAGCAGCTTGACAGGGTTGGGAACGAACACTGAAGCTTTCTTT. This gives the protein CASSLTGLGTNTEAFF. The chain joins TRBV5-6 to TRBJ1-1; weak D call: TRBD1 (6 bases). The CDR3 loop spans 16 amino acids. Trimming removed 1 base from V and 1 base from J, with 14 bases in between. Germline CDR1 SGHDT, CDR2 YYEEEE.

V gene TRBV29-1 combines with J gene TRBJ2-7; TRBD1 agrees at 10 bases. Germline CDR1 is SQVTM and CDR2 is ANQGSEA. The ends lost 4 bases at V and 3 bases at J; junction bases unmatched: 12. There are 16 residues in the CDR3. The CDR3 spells CSVGLCDRGPCYEQYV. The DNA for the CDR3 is TGCAGCGTTGGGCTCTGCGACAGGGGGCCCTGCTACGAGCAGTACGTC.

The CDR3 sequence: CASSLTGTGFGTQYF. The CDR3 DNA is TGCGCCAGCAGCTTGACCGGGACAGGGTTTGGGACCCAGTACTTC. This chain connects TRBV5-1 to TRBJ2-5, with 9 bases identical to TRBD1. CDR1 is SGHRS and CDR2 is YFSETQ in the germline V gene. This CDR3 contains 15 residues. The V segment lost 1 base and the J segment 7 bases; nucleotides outside the gene matches: 8. The entire variable domain, with the rest obtained from reference TRBV5-1 and TRBJ2-5, is as follows: KAGVTQTPRYLIKTRGQQVTLSCSPISGHRSVSWYQQTPGQGLQFLFEYFSETQRNKGNFPGRFSGRQFSNSRSEMNVSTLELGDSALYLCASSLTGTGFGTQYFGPGTRLLVL.

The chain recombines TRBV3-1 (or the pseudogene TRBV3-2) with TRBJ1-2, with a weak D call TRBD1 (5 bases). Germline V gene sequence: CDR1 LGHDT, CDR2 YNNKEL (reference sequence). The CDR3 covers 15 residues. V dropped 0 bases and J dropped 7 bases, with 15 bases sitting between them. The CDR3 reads CASSQDDGGRGGYTF. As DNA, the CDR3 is TGTGCCAGCAGCCAAGATGACGGGGGGAGGGGTGGCTACACCTTC.

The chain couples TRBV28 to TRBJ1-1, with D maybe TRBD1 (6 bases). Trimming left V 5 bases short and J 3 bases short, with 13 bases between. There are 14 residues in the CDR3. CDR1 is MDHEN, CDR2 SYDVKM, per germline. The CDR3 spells CASSTRTAHTEAFF. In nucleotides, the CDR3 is TGTGCCAGCAGTACCAGGACAGCACACACTGAAGCTTTCTTT.

The CDR3 nucleotides read TGTGCCAGCACCCCCGGGCCAGGGAGGGGCAATGAGCAGTTCTTC. Protein: CASTPGPGRGNEQFF. The chain is built from TRBV18 and TRBJ2-1; TRBD2 matches 7 bases. From germline, CDR1 is KGHSH and CDR2 LQKENI. This CDR3 has 15 amino acids. V lost 8 bases to trimming and J lost 6 bases; unmatched junction nucleotides: 13.

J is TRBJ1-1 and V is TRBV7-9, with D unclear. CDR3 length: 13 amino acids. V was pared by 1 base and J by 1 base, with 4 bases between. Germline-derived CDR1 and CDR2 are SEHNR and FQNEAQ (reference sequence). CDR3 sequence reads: CASSLGANTEAFF. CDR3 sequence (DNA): TGTGCCAGCAGCTTAGGAGCGAACACTGAAGCTTTCTTT. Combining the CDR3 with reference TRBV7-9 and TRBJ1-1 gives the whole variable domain DTGVSQNPRHKITKRGQNVTFRCDPISEHNRLYWYRQTLGQGPEFLTYFQNEAQLEKSRLLSDRFSAERPKGSFSTLEIQRTEQGDSAMYLCASSLGANTEAFFGQGTRLTVV.

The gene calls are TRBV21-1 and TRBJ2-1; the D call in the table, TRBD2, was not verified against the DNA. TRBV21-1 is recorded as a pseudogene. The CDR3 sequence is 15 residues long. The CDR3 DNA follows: TGTGCCAGCCGGGGGGCATTCAGGTGTATTGATGAGCAGTTCTTC. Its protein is CASRGAFRCIDEQFF.

CDR3 in DNA: TGTGCCAGTAGTTCGGCGGGGGCCCCTCGGGATACGCAGTATTTT. Its protein product is CASSSAGAPRDTQYF. The rearrangement links TRBV19 to TRBJ2-3; tentative D call: TRBD2 (7 bases). Trimming took 5 bases from V and 6 from J, leaving 18 bases between them. From germline, CDR1 is LNHDA and CDR2 SQIVND (reference sequence). The CDR3 is 15 residues long.

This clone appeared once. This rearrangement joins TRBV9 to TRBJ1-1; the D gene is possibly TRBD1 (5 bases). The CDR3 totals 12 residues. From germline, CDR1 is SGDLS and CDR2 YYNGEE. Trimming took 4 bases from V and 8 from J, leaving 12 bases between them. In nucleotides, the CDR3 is TGTGCCAGCAGCCCCCAGGGAGGAGAAGCTTTCTTT. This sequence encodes CASSPQGGEAFF.

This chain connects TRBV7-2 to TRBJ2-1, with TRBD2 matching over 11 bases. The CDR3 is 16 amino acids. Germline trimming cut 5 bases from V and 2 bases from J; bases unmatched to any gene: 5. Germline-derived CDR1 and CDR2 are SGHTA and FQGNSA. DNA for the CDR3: TGTGCCAGCAGCCGGGCTAGCGGGGGGACCTACAATGAGCAGTTCTTC. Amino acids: CASSRASGGTYNEQFF.

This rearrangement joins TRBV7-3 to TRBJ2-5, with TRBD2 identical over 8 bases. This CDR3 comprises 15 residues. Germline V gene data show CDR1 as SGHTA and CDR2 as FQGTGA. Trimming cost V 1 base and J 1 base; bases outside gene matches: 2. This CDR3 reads CASSLRAGGQETQYF. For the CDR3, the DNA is TGTGCCAGCAGCTTAAGGGCGGGAGGCCAAGAGACCCAGTACTTC.

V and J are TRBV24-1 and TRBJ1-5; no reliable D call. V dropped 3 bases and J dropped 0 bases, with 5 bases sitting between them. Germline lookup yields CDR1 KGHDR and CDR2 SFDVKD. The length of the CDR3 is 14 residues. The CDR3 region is CATSDVYSNQPQHF. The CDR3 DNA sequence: TGTGCCACCAGTGATGTCTATAGCAATCAGCCCCAGCATTTT.